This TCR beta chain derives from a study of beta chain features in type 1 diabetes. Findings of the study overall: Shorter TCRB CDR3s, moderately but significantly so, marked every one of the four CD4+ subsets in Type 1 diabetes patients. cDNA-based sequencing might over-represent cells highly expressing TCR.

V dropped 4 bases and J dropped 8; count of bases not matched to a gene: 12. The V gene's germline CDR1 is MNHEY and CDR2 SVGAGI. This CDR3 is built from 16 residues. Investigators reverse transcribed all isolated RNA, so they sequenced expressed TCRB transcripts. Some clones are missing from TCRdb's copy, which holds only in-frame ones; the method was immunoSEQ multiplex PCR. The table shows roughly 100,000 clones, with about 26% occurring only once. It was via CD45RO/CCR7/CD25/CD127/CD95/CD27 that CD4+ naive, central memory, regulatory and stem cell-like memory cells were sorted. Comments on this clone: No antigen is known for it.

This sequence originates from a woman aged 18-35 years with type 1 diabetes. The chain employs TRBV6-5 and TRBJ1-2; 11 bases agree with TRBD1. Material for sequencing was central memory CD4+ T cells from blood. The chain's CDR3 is CASSFGTGTGGGGYTF. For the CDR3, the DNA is TGTGCCAGCAGTTTCGGTACCGGGACAGGGGGAGGAGGCTACACCTTC.